This TCR beta chain was found in a study of response to subunit inactivated influenza vaccine. Regarding the study as a whole: There was a suggestion from the authors that each seasonal influenza vaccination recruits few new T cells.

Points on this clonotype: Its antigen is as yet unknown.

V lost 6 bases, J lost 7 bases, and 11 bases stayed unmatched. The germline V gene encodes CDR1 SQVTM and CDR2 ANQGSEA. CDR3 length: 15 amino acids. TCRdb redid the calling of the RT-PCR reads with MiXCR, one entry per CDR3 protein. Of just over 300,000 distinct CDR3 sequences in the sample, less than 25% were seen once. Sequenced material: PBMCs from blood, taken roughly 20 months after vaccination. The receptor was derived from a man aged 50-75 years who received an inactivated influenza vaccine. The chain has TRBV29-1 and TRBJ2-3; 12 positions agree with TRBD2. The DNA of the CDR3 is TGCAGCGTAGCTCCTACTAGCGGGGGGACGTATACGCAGTATTTT. Protein sequence: CSVAPTSGGTYTQYF.